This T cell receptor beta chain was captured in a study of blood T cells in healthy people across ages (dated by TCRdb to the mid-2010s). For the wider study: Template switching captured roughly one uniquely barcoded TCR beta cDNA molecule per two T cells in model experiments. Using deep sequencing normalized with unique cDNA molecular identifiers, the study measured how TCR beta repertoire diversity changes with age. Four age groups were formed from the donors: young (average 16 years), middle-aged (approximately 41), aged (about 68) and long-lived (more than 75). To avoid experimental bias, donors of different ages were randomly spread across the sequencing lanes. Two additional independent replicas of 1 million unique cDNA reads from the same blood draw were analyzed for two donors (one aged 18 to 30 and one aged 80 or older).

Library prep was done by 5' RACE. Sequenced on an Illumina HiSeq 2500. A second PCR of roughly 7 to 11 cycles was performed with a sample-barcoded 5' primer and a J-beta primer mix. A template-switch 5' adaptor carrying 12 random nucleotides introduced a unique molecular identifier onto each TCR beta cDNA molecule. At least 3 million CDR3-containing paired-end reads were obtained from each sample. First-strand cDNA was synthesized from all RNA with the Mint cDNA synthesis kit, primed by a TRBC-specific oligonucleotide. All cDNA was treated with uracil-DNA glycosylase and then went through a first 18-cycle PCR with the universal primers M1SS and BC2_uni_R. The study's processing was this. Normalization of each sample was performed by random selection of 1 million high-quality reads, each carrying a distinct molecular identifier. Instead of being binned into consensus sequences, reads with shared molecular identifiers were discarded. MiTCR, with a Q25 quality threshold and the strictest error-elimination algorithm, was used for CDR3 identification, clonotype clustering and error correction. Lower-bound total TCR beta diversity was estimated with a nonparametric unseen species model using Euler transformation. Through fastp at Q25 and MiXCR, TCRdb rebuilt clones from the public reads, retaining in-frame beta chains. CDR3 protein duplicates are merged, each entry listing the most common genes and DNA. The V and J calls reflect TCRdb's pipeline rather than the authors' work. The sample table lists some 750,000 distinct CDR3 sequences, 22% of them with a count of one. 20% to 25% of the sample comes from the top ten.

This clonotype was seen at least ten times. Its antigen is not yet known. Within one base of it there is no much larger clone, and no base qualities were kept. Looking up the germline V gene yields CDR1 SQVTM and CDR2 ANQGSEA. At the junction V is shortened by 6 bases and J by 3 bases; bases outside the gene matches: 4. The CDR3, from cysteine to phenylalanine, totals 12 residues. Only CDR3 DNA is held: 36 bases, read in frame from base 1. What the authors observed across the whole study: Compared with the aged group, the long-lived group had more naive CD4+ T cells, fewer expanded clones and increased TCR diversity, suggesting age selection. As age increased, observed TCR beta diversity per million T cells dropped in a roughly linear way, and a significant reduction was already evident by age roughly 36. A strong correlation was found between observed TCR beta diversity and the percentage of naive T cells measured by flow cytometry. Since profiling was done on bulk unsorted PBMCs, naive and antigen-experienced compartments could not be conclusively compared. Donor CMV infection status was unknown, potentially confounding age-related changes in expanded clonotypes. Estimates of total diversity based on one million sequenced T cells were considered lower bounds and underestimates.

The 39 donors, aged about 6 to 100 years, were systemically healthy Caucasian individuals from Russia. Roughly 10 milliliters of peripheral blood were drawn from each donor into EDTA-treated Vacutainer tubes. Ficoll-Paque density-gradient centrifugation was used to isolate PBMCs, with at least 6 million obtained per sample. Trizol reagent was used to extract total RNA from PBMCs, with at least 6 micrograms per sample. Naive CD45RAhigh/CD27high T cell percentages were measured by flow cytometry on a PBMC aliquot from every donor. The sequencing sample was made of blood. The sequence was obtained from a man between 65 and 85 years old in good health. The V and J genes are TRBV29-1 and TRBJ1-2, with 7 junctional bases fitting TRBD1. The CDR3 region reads CSVYRGDYGYTF. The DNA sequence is TGCAGCGTCTACAGGGGAGACTATGGCTACACCTTC.